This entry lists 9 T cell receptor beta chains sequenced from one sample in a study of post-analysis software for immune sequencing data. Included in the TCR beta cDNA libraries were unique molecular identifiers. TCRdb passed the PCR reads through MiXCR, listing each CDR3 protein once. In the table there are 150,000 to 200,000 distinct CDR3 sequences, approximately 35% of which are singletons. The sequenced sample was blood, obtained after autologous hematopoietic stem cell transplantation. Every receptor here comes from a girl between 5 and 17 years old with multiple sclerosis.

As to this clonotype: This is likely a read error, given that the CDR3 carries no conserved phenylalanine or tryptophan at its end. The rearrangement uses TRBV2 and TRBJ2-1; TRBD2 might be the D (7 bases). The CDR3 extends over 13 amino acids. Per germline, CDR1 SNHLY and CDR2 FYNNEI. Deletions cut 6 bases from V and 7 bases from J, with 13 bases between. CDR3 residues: CASSLGGPNEQFL. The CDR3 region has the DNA TGTGCCAGCAGCCTGGGGGGGCCGAATGAGCAGTTCCTC.

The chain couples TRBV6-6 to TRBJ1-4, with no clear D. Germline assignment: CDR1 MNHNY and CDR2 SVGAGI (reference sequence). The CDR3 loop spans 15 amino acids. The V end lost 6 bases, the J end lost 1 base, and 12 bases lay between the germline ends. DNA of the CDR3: TGTGCCAGCAGAAACTACGACGGAACTAATGAAAAACTGTTTTTT. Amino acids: CASRNYDGTNEKLFF.

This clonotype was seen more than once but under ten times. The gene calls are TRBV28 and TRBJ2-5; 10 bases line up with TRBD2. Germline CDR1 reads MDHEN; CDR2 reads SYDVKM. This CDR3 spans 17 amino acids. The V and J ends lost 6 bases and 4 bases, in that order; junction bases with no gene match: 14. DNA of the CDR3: TGTGCCAGCAGCCATTCTAGCGGGAGAGGCCCCAGAGAGACCCAGTACTTC. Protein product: CASSHSSGRGPRETQYF.

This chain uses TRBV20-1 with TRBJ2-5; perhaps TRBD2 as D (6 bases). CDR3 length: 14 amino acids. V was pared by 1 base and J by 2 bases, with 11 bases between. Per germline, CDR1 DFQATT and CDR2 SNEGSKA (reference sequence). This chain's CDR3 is CSARAGREQETQYF. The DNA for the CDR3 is TGCAGTGCTAGAGCCGGGAGAGAACAAGAGACCCAGTACTTC.

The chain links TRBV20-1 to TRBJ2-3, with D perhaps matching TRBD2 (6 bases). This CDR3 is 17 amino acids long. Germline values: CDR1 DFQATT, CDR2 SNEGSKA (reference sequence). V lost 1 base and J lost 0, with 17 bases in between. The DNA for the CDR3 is TGCAGTGCTAGAGCCCCCCCCGGGACTGGGAGCACAGATACGCAGTATTTT. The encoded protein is CSARAPPGTGSTDTQYF.

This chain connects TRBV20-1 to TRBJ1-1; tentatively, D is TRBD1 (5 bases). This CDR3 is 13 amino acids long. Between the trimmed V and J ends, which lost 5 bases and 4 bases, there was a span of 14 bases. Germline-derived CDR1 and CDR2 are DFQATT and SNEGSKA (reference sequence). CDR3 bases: TGCAGTGCTGCCCATTCGGGGGGCACTGAAGCTTTCTTT. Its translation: CSAAHSGGTEAFF.

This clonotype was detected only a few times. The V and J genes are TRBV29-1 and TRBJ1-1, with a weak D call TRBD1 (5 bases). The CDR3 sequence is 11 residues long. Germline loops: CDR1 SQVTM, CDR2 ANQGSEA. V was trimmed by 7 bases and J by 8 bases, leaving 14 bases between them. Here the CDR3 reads CSATSGGEAFF. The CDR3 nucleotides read TGCAGCGCCACTTCGGGGGGGGAAGCTTTCTTT.

This chain's CDR3 is CASSPGQGVAEQYF. CDR3 coding DNA: TGTGCCAGCAGCCCGGGACAGGGGGTTGCGGAGCAGTACTTC. The rearrangement links TRBV12-3 or TRBV12-4 to TRBJ2-7, with 11 bases matching TRBD1. The CDR3 has 14 residues. The trim removed 6 bases at V and 7 bases at J, leaving 8 bases unmatched.

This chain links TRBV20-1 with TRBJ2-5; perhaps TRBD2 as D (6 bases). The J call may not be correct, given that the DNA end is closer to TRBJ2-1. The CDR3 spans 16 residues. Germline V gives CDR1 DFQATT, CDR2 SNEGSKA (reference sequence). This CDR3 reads CSARDPMTAARETQFF. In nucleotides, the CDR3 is TGCAGTGCTAGAGATCCCATGACAGCGGCACGGGAGACCCAGTTCTTC.